This T cell receptor (beta chain) was identified during a study of CD8+CD57+ T cells in acquired aplastic anemia. TCR beta VDJ and CDR3 were profiled, and genomic DNA was the template. TCRdb redid the calling of the reads with MiXCR, one entry per CDR3 protein. Of about 160,000 distinct CDR3 sequences in the sample, 71% were seen once. CD8+CD57+ cell expansion had been shown by flow cytometry in patients chosen for sequencing. Every patient had severe acquired aplastic anemia. Therapy had not been given to patients before blood sampling. The CDR3 length is 15 residues. V was clipped by 6 bases and J by 7 bases; unmatched bases: 8. Germline CDR1 MNHEY, CDR2 SVGAGI.

This sequence joins TRBV6-5 and TRBJ1-6, with 8 nucleotides matching TRBD1. This clonotype originated in a human donor with aplastic anemia. What was sequenced was sorted CD4+, CD8+, or CD8+CD57+ T cells (not recorded which) from PBMCs. DNA for the CDR3: TGTGCCAGCAGAAGGGACAGGTCGGGAAATTCACCCCTCCACTTT. It codes for CASRRDRSGNSPLHF.